This passage covers 23 T cell receptor beta chains from one sample sequenced in a study of long-term antiretroviral therapy in people with HIV. It was version v3.0 of the immunoSEQ assay that was run at survey level. Method: immunoSEQ multiplex PCR; TCRdb's copy keeps in-frame clones and lacks some. The sample holds about 16,000 clones; just over 85% are singletons and the top ten take roughly 15%. The sequencing here drew on unsorted PBMCs, taken more than 2.2 years before starting antiretroviral therapy. The receptors were sampled from a woman aged 25 to 39 with HIV.

The rearrangement uses TRBV4-1 and TRBJ2-5; D is possibly TRBD2 (5 bases). Germline lookup yields CDR1 MGHRA and CDR2 YSYEKL. Trimming left V 1 base short and J 5 bases short, with 14 bases between. The CDR3 length is 15 residues. The CDR3 DNA is TGCGCCAGCAGCCAAGGCGAGAATTCGGGGGAGACCCAGTACTTC. The encoded protein is CASSQGENSGETQYF.

This chain connects TRBV19 to TRBJ2-1; maybe TRBD1 (6 bases). CDR3 length equals 13 residues. The germline V gene encodes CDR1 LNHDA and CDR2 SQIVND (reference sequence). V lost 5 bases to trimming and J lost 9 bases, with 14 bases between them. CDR3 amino acids: CASSVTGGGEQFF. The CDR3 nucleotides read TGTGCCAGTAGTGTGACAGGCGGAGGTGAGCAGTTCTTC. The entire variable domain, with the rest obtained from reference TRBV19 and TRBJ2-1, is as follows: DGGITQSPKYLFRKEGQNVTLSCEQNLNHDAMYWYRQDPGQGLRLIYYSQIVNDFQKGDIAEGYSVSREKKESFPLTVTSAQKNPTAFYLCASSVTGGGEQFFGPGTRLTVL.

This clone was seen only once. J is TRBJ1-2 and V is TRBV7-8; D unclear. The V gene lost 1 base and the J gene lost 1 base, with 1 base spanning the gap. In germline, CDR1 is SGHVS, CDR2 FQNEAQ. The CDR3 extends over 12 amino acids. CDR3 region: CASSLVNYGYTF. In DNA form, the CDR3 reads TGTGCCAGCAGCTTAGTTAACTATGGCTACACCTTC.

This chain connects TRBV6-6 to TRBJ2-1; 14 bases match TRBD2. Per the germline V gene, CDR1 is MNHNY and CDR2 is SVGAGI (reference sequence). There are 13 residues in the CDR3. The trim removed 11 bases at V and 9 bases at J, leaving 6 bases unmatched. CDR3 sequence (DNA): TGTGCCGGCGGGACTAGCGGGGGTGGTGAGCAGTTCTTC. It codes for CAGGTSGGGEQFF.

The chain combines TRBV5-1 with TRBJ2-7; possibly TRBD1 or TRBD2 for D (5 bases each). Germline-derived CDR1 and CDR2 are SGHRS and YFSETQ. CDR3 length equals 17 residues. V was trimmed by 0 bases and J by 4 bases, leaving 20 bases between them. Here the CDR3 reads CASSLAVGVQGAYEQYF. The CDR3 nucleotides are TGCGCCAGCAGCTTGGCCGTGGGGGTGCAGGGAGCTTACGAGCAGTACTTC.

This chain uses TRBV7-2 with TRBJ1-2; D possibly corresponds to TRBD1 (5 bases). This CDR3 has 18 amino acids. Per germline, CDR1 SGHTA and CDR2 FQGNSA. Trimming cost V 4 bases and J 0 bases, with 21 bases left between them. The DNA for the CDR3 is TGTGCCAGCAGCTCAGATTGGCAGGGAGAGCGCGCTAACTATGGCTACACCTTC. Translating it yields CASSSDWQGERANYGYTF.

The chain employs TRBV18 and TRBJ1-1; D is ambiguous. The CDR3 loop spans 14 amino acids. The germline gives CDR1 KGHSH, CDR2 LQKENI. Deletions cut 6 bases from V and 1 base from J, with 12 bases between. DNA for the CDR3: TGTGCCAGCTCCCGCGACTCGGCGAACACTGAAGCTTTCTTT. Translating gives CASSRDSANTEAFF.

The chain links TRBV10-2 to TRBJ1-5; D is unclear. Germline loops: CDR1 WSHSY, CDR2 SAAADI. V shed 2 bases and J shed 3 bases, with 17 bases lying between them. The CDR3 covers 17 residues. DNA for the CDR3: TGCGCCAGCAGTGAGAGCTTCGTACGAGGATTCAATCAGCCCCAGCATTTT. Amino acid sequence: CASSESFVRGFNQPQHF.

This rearrangement joins TRBV7-9 to TRBJ2-1; 10 positions match TRBD1. The CDR3 contains 14 residues. Germline CDR1 is SEHNR and CDR2 is FQNEAQ (reference sequence). The V segment lost 5 bases and the J segment 8 bases; nucleotides outside the gene matches: 6. CDR3 protein: CASSQGTGVYEQFF. The CDR3 bases are TGTGCCAGCAGCCAAGGGACAGGGGTTTATGAGCAGTTCTTC.

V and J are TRBV29-1 and TRBJ2-5; no firm D call. This CDR3 comprises 13 residues. The V and J ends lost 7 bases and 0 bases respectively, with 12 bases between them. Germline-derived CDR1 and CDR2 are SQVTM and ANQGSEA. The CDR3 spells CSATHLNQETQYF. The CDR3 DNA reads as TGCAGCGCCACCCACCTCAACCAAGAGACCCAGTACTTC.

The chain is built from TRBV11-3 and TRBJ2-3; 9 bases line up with TRBD2. The CDR3 covers 17 residues. V lost 5 bases, J lost 5 bases, and 14 bases stayed unmatched. From germline, CDR1 is SGHNT and CDR2 YENEEA. CDR3 nucleotide sequence: TGTGCCAGCAGCCCCGGGGTGGCGGGGGGGCCCGGAGATACGCAGTATTTT. Protein: CASSPGVAGGPGDTQYF.

V is TRBV6-6 and J is TRBJ1-4; 7 nucleotides align to TRBD1. The CDR3 is made up of 12 amino acids. The junction had 8 bases not matched to a gene; V was cut back by 11 bases and J by 8 bases. Germline V lookup: CDR1 MNHNY, CDR2 SVGAGI (reference sequence). In DNA, the CDR3 is TGTGCCTCAGCGGGCAGGGGGGAAAAACTGTTTTTT. Translating gives CASAGRGEKLFF.

The chain combines TRBV19 with TRBJ1-3; 9 positions match TRBD1. In germline, CDR1 is LNHDA, CDR2 SQIVND (reference sequence). The CDR3 has 16 residues. V gave up 9 bases and J gave up 0 bases; unmatched junction bases: 9. The CDR3 sequence: CASSQGTGNSGNTIYF. The CDR3 DNA is TGTGCCAGCAGTCAAGGGACAGGGAACTCTGGAAACACCATATATTTT.

This chain links TRBV5-1 with TRBJ1-1; 9 bases are a match to TRBD1. V was pared by 4 bases and J by 4 bases, with 14 bases of the junction left unmatched. Germline V gene lookup returns CDR1 SGHRS and CDR2 YFSETQ. This CDR3 is built from 17 residues. CDR3 sequence: CASSLQVFTGGSTEAFF. As DNA, the CDR3 is TGCGCCAGCAGCCTGCAAGTTTTCACAGGGGGCAGCACTGAAGCTTTCTTT.

The chain combines TRBV7-2 with TRBJ2-5; 7 nucleotides align to TRBD1. From germline, CDR1 is SGHTA and CDR2 FQGNSA. J gave up 2 bases and V 6 bases, and 9 bases lay outside the gene matches. The CDR3 is made up of 15 amino acids. The CDR3 loop reads CASRSAGTVQETQYF. The CDR3 nucleotides are TGTGCCAGCAGGTCCGCCGGGACAGTGCAAGAGACCCAGTACTTC.

The genes are TRBV9 and TRBJ1-3; the D is unclear. The CDR3 spans 15 residues. Deletions cut 1 base from V and 0 bases from J, with 8 bases between. Per the germline V gene, CDR1 is SGDLS and CDR2 is YYNGEE. Here the CDR3 DNA reads TGTGCCAGCAGCGTAACCAGTAACTCTGGAAACACCATATATTTT. Amino acids: CASSVTSNSGNTIYF.

The chain links TRBV6-1 to TRBJ1-1; no firm D call. CDR3 length equals 11 residues. CDR1 is MNHNS and CDR2 is SASEGT in the germline V gene. V lost 4 bases to trimming and J lost 7 bases, with 7 bases between them. CDR3 loop: CASSVTGEAFF. Here the CDR3 DNA reads TGTGCCAGCAGTGTAACCGGTGAAGCTTTCTTT.

This chain uses TRBV10-3 with TRBJ2-1, with a possible D match to TRBD2 (5 bases). Trimming pared 3 bases from V and 0 bases from J, leaving 6 bases between. This CDR3 is 14 amino acids long. The germline gives CDR1 ENHRY, CDR2 SYGVKD. The CDR3 region is CAISDRGSYNEQFF. The CDR3 region has the DNA TGTGCCATCAGTGATCGGGGCTCCTACAATGAGCAGTTCTTC.

Written as DNA, the CDR3 is TGTGCCAGCAGTTACAAATTCGACAGCACTGAAGCTTTCTTT. Translation gives CASSYKFDSTEAFF. The chain links TRBV6-5 to TRBJ1-1, with D possibly being TRBD1 (5 bases). Germline V CDR1 and CDR2: MNHEY, SVGAGI. Trimming removed 2 bases at V and 4 bases at J, with 11 bases between. This CDR3 contains 14 residues.

This clone was recorded once. CDR3 residues: CASSDSGVPGKLFF. As DNA, the CDR3 is TGTGCCAGCAGTGACTCCGGGGTCCCCGGAAAACTGTTTTTT. The chain couples TRBV6-4 to TRBJ1-4; D gene unclear. This CDR3 is 14 amino acids long. Germline CDR1 and CDR2: MRHNA and SNTAGT. V lost 0 bases to trimming and J lost 10 bases, with 12 bases between them.

The chain links TRBV19 to TRBJ1-5; D is unresolved. The CDR3 has 12 amino acids. Germline loops: CDR1 LNHDA, CDR2 SQIVND (reference sequence). With 5 bases removed from V and 4 bases from J, the gap between germline ends came to 6 bases. CDR3 in DNA: TGTGCCAGTAGTCCACCGAATCAGCCCCAGCATTTT. This encodes CASSPPNQPQHF. The full variable domain, in which reference TRBV19 and TRBJ1-5 provide the parts outside the CDR3, is DGGITQSPKYLFRKEGQNVTLSCEQNLNHDAMYWYRQDPGQGLRLIYYSQIVNDFQKGDIAEGYSVSREKKESFPLTVTSAQKNPTAFYLCASSPPNQPQHFGDGTRLSIL.

This chain joins TRBV5-1 and TRBJ2-7; perhaps TRBD1 as D (6 bases). The germline V gene has CDR1 SGHRS and CDR2 YFSETQ. The CDR3 extends over 15 amino acids. The V end was cut by 4 bases, the J end by 0 bases, with 14 bases between. The CDR3: CASSLDRKASYEQYF. For the CDR3, the DNA is TGCGCCAGCAGCCTAGACAGGAAAGCCTCCTACGAGCAGTACTTC.

The J gene is TRBJ1-5, the V gene TRBV18, with a tentative D call TRBD1 (6 bases). The CDR3 contains 12 residues. In germline, CDR1 is KGHSH, CDR2 LQKENI. The V end was cut by 7 bases, the J end by 8 bases, with 12 bases between. CDR3 DNA sequence: TGTGCCAGCTTTGGGCCAGGGGAGCCCCAGCATTTT. Protein sequence: CASFGPGEPQHF.